This is a list of T cell receptor beta chains from one sample in a study of blood T cell repertoires in COVID-19. TCRdb's table, derived via immunoSEQ multiplex PCR, lists solely in-frame clones and lacks some. The profile shows 100,000 or so clones, 65% to 80% of them singletons. The source material was peripheral blood. These receptors all stem from an older man with active or convalescent COVID-19. Both conserved end residues are part of each CDR3. D genes are given only for firm matches. Some rows have no size entry. The others give once, few or many, or a class for an expanded clone.

V gene: TRBV5-1
clone size: -
D gene: TRBD1
J gene: TRBJ1-2
CDR3 DNA: TGCGCCAGCAGCTTGGGGCCGGACAGGGGTGATGGCTACACCTTC
CDR3 protein: CASSLGPDRGDGYTF

V gene: TRBV4-1
clone size: once
D gene: -
J gene: TRBJ2-5
CDR3 DNA: TGCGCCAGCAGCCAAGTAAACTTCGGACGCGCGGGTGAGACCCAGTACTTC
CDR3 protein: CASSQVNFGRAGETQYF

V gene: TRBV5-1
clone size: -
D gene: TRBD1
J gene: TRBJ1-2
CDR3 DNA: TGCGCCAGCAGCACGGGACAGCGAAGATATGGCTACACCTTC
CDR3 protein: CASSTGQRRYGYTF

V gene: TRBV19
clone size: -
D gene: TRBD2
J gene: TRBJ2-5
CDR3 DNA: TGTGCCAGTAGTAGGAGCGGGAGTGAGACCCAGTACTTC
CDR3 protein: CASSRSGSETQYF

V gene: TRBV5-6
clone size: -
D gene: TRBD2
J gene: TRBJ2-7
CDR3 DNA: TGTGCCAGCAGCTTTTACCTCGGGACTAGCGGCTACGAGCAGTACTTC
CDR3 protein: CASSFYLGTSGYEQYF

V gene: TRBV30
clone size: -
D gene: -
J gene: TRBJ2-2
CDR3 DNA: TGTGCCTGGACCTCAGGGGTGGGGAACACCGGGGAGCTGTTTTTT
CDR3 protein: CAWTSGVGNTGELFF

V gene: TRBV2
clone size: once
D gene: -
J gene: TRBJ2-5
CDR3 DNA: TGTGCCAGCAGCTACGACAGAGAGACCCAGTACTTC
CDR3 protein: CASSYDRETQYF

V gene: TRBV6-5
clone size: once
D gene: TRBD1
J gene: TRBJ2-7
CDR3 DNA: TGTGCCAGCAGCTCCGCCGGGACAGGGGCCTACGAGCAGTACTTC
CDR3 protein: CASSSAGTGAYEQYF

V gene: TRBV5-1
clone size: -
D gene: TRBD1
J gene: TRBJ1-3
CDR3 DNA: TGCGCCAGCAGTCTACAGGGGTTCGGAAACACCATATATTTT
CDR3 protein: CASSLQGFGNTIYF

V gene: TRBV7-3
clone size: -
D gene: TRBD2
J gene: TRBJ2-1
CDR3 DNA: TGTGCCAGCAGCCCCACCCTAGCGGAATCCTACAATGAGCAGTTCTTC
CDR3 protein: CASSPTLAESYNEQFF

V gene: TRBV28
clone size: -
D gene: TRBD2
J gene: TRBJ2-1
CDR3 DNA: TGTGCCAGCAGTTTAATCGCCGGACTAGCGACCCCCAATGAGCAGTTCTTC
CDR3 protein: CASSLIAGLATPNEQFF

V gene: TRBV5-1
clone size: -
D gene: -
J gene: TRBJ1-3
CDR3 DNA: TGCGCCAGCAGCTTGGCCCTCTCTGGAAACACCATATATTTT
CDR3 protein: CASSLALSGNTIYF

V gene: TRBV15
clone size: -
D gene: -
J gene: TRBJ2-1
CDR3 DNA: TGTGCCACCAGCAGAGCGGGGTACTCCTACAATGAGCAGTTCTTC
CDR3 protein: CATSRAGYSYNEQFF

V gene: TRBV21-1
clone size: -
D gene: -
J gene: TRBJ1-3
CDR3 DNA: TGTGCCAGCGTAGAATGTCGGGTGAGGGGAAACACCATATATTTT
CDR3 protein: CASVECRVRGNTIYF

V gene: TRBV9
clone size: -
D gene: TRBD2
J gene: TRBJ2-3
CDR3 DNA: TGTGCCAGCAGCGTAGGCCTAGCGGGGGAGGCAGATACGCAGTATTTT
CDR3 protein: CASSVGLAGEADTQYF

V gene: TRBV5-5
clone size: -
D gene: TRBD1
J gene: TRBJ1-1
CDR3 DNA: TGTGCCAGCAGCCCGAGCGCCGGGACAGCCAACACTGAAGCTTTCTTT
CDR3 protein: CASSPSAGTANTEAFF

V gene: TRBV28
clone size: medium-sized
D gene: TRBD1
J gene: TRBJ2-2
CDR3 DNA: TGTGCCAGCAGTATAACAGGGGGTAAGACCGGGGAGCTGTTTTTT
CDR3 protein: CASSITGGKTGELFF

V gene: TRBV19
clone size: -
D gene: -
J gene: TRBJ1-2
CDR3 DNA: TGTGCCAGTAGTACAGGTACAGGACCATTCTATGGCTACACCTTC
CDR3 protein: CASSTGTGPFYGYTF

V gene: TRBV28
clone size: -
D gene: TRBD1
J gene: TRBJ2-7
CDR3 DNA: TGTGCCAGCAGTTCACGGACAGGGTCCTACGAGCAGTACTTC
CDR3 protein: CASSSRTGSYEQYF

V gene: TRBV6-1
clone size: -
D gene: -
J gene: TRBJ2-2
CDR3 DNA: TGTGCCAGCAGTGCGCAAAGGGGGCGCGGGAGGTTCGGGGAGCTGTTTTTT
CDR3 protein: CASSAQRGRGRFGELFF

V gene: TRBV18
clone size: -
D gene: -
J gene: TRBJ1-5
CDR3 DNA: TGTGCCAGCTCACCACCGGGGGGGCAGGATCAGCCCCAGCATTTT
CDR3 protein: CASSPPGGQDQPQHF

V gene: TRBV20-1
clone size: -
D gene: -
J gene: TRBJ2-5
CDR3 DNA: TGCAGTGCTAGTCTAGCAGAGACCCAGTACTTC
CDR3 protein: CSASLAETQYF

V gene: TRBV27
clone size: -
D gene: TRBD1
J gene: TRBJ2-7
CDR3 DNA: TGTGCCAGCAGTTTAGGGGGACAGGGGGCGGGGGAGCAGTACTTC
CDR3 protein: CASSLGGQGAGEQYF

V gene: TRBV7-9
clone size: -
D gene: -
J gene: TRBJ1-3
CDR3 DNA: TGTGCCAGCAGCTTAGGAGGCTCTGGAAACACCATATATTTT
CDR3 protein: CASSLGGSGNTIYF

V gene: TRBV3-1/TRBV3-2
clone size: once
D gene: TRBD1
J gene: TRBJ2-5
CDR3 DNA: TGTGCCAGCAGCCAAACCCTCGGACAGGGGAGGGAGACCCAGTACTTC
CDR3 protein: CASSQTLGQGRETQYF

V gene: TRBV11-2
clone size: -
D gene: -
J gene: TRBJ1-3
CDR3 DNA: TGTGCCAGCAGCGCAGACAGGAGCTCTGGAAACACCATATATTTT
CDR3 protein: CASSADRSSGNTIYF

V gene: TRBV20-1
clone size: -
D gene: TRBD2
J gene: TRBJ2-3
CDR3 DNA: TGCAGTGCTAGTAATAGGGCTAGCGGGGGCCCAGATACGCAGTATTTT
CDR3 protein: CSASNRASGGPDTQYF

V gene: TRBV9
clone size: -
D gene: -
J gene: TRBJ1-1
CDR3 DNA: TGTGCCAGCAGCGTAGAGAGGGCTACTGAAGCTTTCTTT
CDR3 protein: CASSVERATEAFF

V gene: TRBV10-2
clone size: -
D gene: TRBD1
J gene: TRBJ2-2
CDR3 DNA: TGCGCCAGCAGGGGACAGGGGGAAGTCGGGGAGCTGTTTTTT
CDR3 protein: CASRGQGEVGELFF

V gene: TRBV9
clone size: -
D gene: -
J gene: TRBJ1-1
CDR3 DNA: TGTGCCAGCAGCGTAACAGCTCTGAACACTGAAGCTTTCTTT
CDR3 protein: CASSVTALNTEAFF

V gene: TRBV14
clone size: -
D gene: -
J gene: TRBJ2-1
CDR3 DNA: TGTGCCAGCAGCCTCCAGAATGAGCAGTTCTTC
CDR3 protein: CASSLQNEQFF

V gene: TRBV9
clone size: -
D gene: TRBD1
J gene: TRBJ2-7
CDR3 DNA: TGTGCCAGCAGCTCCAAGGGACAGGGAGGTGGCTACGAGCAGTACTTC
CDR3 protein: CASSSKGQGGGYEQYF

V gene: TRBV27
clone size: -
D gene: -
J gene: TRBJ1-3
CDR3 DNA: TGTGCCAGCAGTCCAATAGACAGGAACTCTGGAAACACCATATATTTT
CDR3 protein: CASSPIDRNSGNTIYF

V gene: TRBV6-5
clone size: -
D gene: TRBD1
J gene: TRBJ1-6
CDR3 DNA: TGTGCCAGCAGTTACGGGGACAGGGTTAATTCACCCCTCCACTTT
CDR3 protein: CASSYGDRVNSPLHF

V gene: TRBV7-8
clone size: -
D gene: TRBD1
J gene: TRBJ1-2
CDR3 DNA: TGTGCCAGCAGCCATCGGGGGACAGGGGAAGGCTATGGCTACACCTTC
CDR3 protein: CASSHRGTGEGYGYTF

V gene: TRBV18
clone size: -
D gene: -
J gene: TRBJ2-3
CDR3 DNA: TGTGCCAGCTCACCACTGGGGCCAGGGGACCCAGATACGCAGTATTTT
CDR3 protein: CASSPLGPGDPDTQYF

V gene: TRBV30
clone size: -
D gene: -
J gene: TRBJ1-1
CDR3 DNA: TGTGCCTGGAATAAGGGGCTTAACACTGAAGCTTTCTTT
CDR3 protein: CAWNKGLNTEAFF

V gene: TRBV19
clone size: once
D gene: -
J gene: TRBJ1-6
CDR3 DNA: TGTGCCAGTAGGTCTTACCCGACATCACCCCTCCACTTT
CDR3 protein: CASRSYPTSPLHF

V gene: TRBV11-2
clone size: few
D gene: -
J gene: TRBJ1-1
CDR3 DNA: TGTGCCAGCAGCTTAGTACAGAACACTGAAGCTTTCTTT
CDR3 protein: CASSLVQNTEAFF

V gene: TRBV5-4
clone size: -
D gene: -
J gene: TRBJ1-5
CDR3 DNA: TGTGCCAGCAGCTTTGACGGGGATAGCAATCAGCCCCAGCATTTT
CDR3 protein: CASSFDGDSNQPQHF

V gene: TRBV12-3/TRBV12-4
clone size: few
D gene: TRBD1
J gene: TRBJ1-2
CDR3 DNA: TGTGCCAGCAGTTACTCAGGGGGGTTTGGCTACACCTTC
CDR3 protein: CASSYSGGFGYTF

V gene: TRBV7-2
clone size: once
D gene: -
J gene: TRBJ1-4
CDR3 DNA: TGTGCCAGCAGCTTCCACACATGGACCGGGGATGAAAAACTGTTTTTT
CDR3 protein: CASSFHTWTGDEKLFF

V gene: TRBV5-1
clone size: -
D gene: TRBD2
J gene: TRBJ2-5
CDR3 DNA: TGCGCCAGCAGCCTTCAGCTGACTAGCGGGAGGGGACAAGAGACCCAGTACTTC
CDR3 protein: CASSLQLTSGRGQETQYF